Below, 28 T cell receptor beta chains from the same sample are listed, as sequenced in a study of cytomegalovirus exposure and HLA in healthy donors. Primers for the PCR totalled 60 Vbeta and 13 Jbeta. Sequenced by immunoSEQ multiplex PCR; TCRdb stores in-frame clones only, minus some. The sample contains approximately 110,000 clones, approximately 86% of which appear only once. Sequenced input: PBMCs. These receptors were collected from a man between 18 and 35 years old in good health and CMV-seronegative.

The CDR3 nucleotides are TGTGCCAGCAGTGAAGCTAGCCTGGGGGAAAAACTGTTTTTT. It codes for CASSEASLGEKLFF. V gene TRBV25-1 combines with J gene TRBJ1-4, with no clear D. Germline-derived CDR1 and CDR2 are MGHDK and SYGVNS. The germline V and J ends were trimmed by 2 bases and 8 bases, with 12 bases remaining between them. The CDR3 has 14 amino acids.

This sequence joins TRBV11-1 and TRBJ2-7, with TRBD1 identical over 7 bases. The germline V gene has CDR1 SGHAT and CDR2 FQDESV (reference sequence). This CDR3 region has 14 residues. Trimming took 3 bases from V and 2 from J; bases not matched to a gene: 4. In nucleotides, the CDR3 is TGTGCCAGCAGCTTCTGGACAGGAACCTACGAGCAGTACTTC. Amino acids: CASSFWTGTYEQYF.

The chain has TRBV11-1 and TRBJ2-2; TRBD2 matches at 7 bases. Germline lookup yields CDR1 SGHAT and CDR2 FQDESV (reference sequence). The CDR3 has 17 amino acids. Germline trimming cut 4 bases from V and 3 bases from J; bases unmatched to any gene: 11. The DNA for the CDR3 is TGTGCCAGCAGCTCTCCATTAAGCGGGATCGACACCGGGGAGCTGTTTTTT. This sequence encodes CASSSPLSGIDTGELFF. Supplemented by reference TRBV11-1 and TRBJ2-2, the full variable domain reads EAEVAQSPRYKITEKSQAVAFWCDPISGHATLYWYRQILGQGPELLVQFQDESVVDDSQLPKDRFSAERLKGVDSTLKIQPAELGDSAMYLCASSSPLSGIDTGELFFGEGSRLTVL.

This chain joins TRBV11-2 and TRBJ1-2; 7 positions match TRBD1. This CDR3 has 16 amino acids. The V gene end was trimmed by 5 bases and the J gene end by 4 bases; junction bases not matched to a gene: 13. Germline V gives CDR1 SGHAT, CDR2 FQNNGV. The CDR3 loop reads CASSQGQGGLTYGYTF. In DNA, the CDR3 is TGTGCCAGCAGCCAGGGCCAGGGGGGATTGACCTATGGCTACACCTTC. The full variable domain, in which reference TRBV11-2 and TRBJ1-2 provide the parts outside the CDR3, is EAGVAQSPRYKIIEKRQSVAFWCNPISGHATLYWYQQILGQGPKLLIQFQNNGVVDDSQLPKDRFSAERLKGVDSTLKIQPAKLEDSAVYLCASSQGQGGLTYGYTFGSGTRLTVV.

The chain is built from TRBV29-1 and TRBJ2-1; 8 bases match TRBD1. CDR1 is SQVTM, CDR2 ANQGSEA, per germline. J gave up 7 bases and V 3 bases, and 11 bases lay outside the gene matches. The CDR3 extends over 15 amino acids. The CDR3 nucleotides read TGCAGCGTTGAGGCCGGAGGGGACAGGTTAAATGAGCAGTTCTTC. Its translation: CSVEAGGDRLNEQFF.

The J gene is TRBJ1-4, the V gene TRBV28, with D possibly being TRBD1 (5 bases). The germline V and J ends were trimmed by 1 base and 1 base, with 7 bases remaining between them. Germline V gene data show CDR1 as MDHEN and CDR2 as SYDVKM. This CDR3 has 15 residues. The chain's CDR3 is CASSLYGGTNEKLFF. CDR3 nucleotides: TGTGCCAGCAGTTTATACGGGGGAACTAATGAAAAACTGTTTTTT.

This clone has a count of ten or more. V and J are TRBV6-4 and TRBJ2-1; 8 nucleotides agree with TRBD2. Germline V gene sequence: CDR1 MRHNA, CDR2 SNTAGT. Trimming at V came to 6 bases and at J to 5 bases, leaving 3 bases not matched to a gene. The CDR3 spans 13 residues. CDR3 sequence: CASSPTSDNEQFF. CDR3 nucleotides: TGTGCCAGCAGCCCGACTAGCGACAATGAGCAGTTCTTC.

V usage is TRBV30 and J usage is TRBJ2-3; 9 positions match TRBD1. The CDR3 runs 15 residues. Germline V gene sequence: CDR1 GTSNPN, CDR2 SVGIG (reference sequence). V lost 0 bases, J lost 3 bases, and 4 bases stayed unmatched. The CDR3 protein is CAWSVRDRATDTQYF. Here the CDR3 DNA reads TGTGCCTGGAGTGTCCGGGACAGGGCTACAGATACGCAGTATTTT.

The V and J genes are TRBV7-2 and TRBJ2-7; 9 positions agree with TRBD1. CDR1 is SGHTA and CDR2 is FQGNSA in the germline V gene. The CDR3 runs to 15 residues. The V segment lost 0 bases and the J segment 3 bases; nucleotides outside the gene matches: 3. This CDR3 is CASSLAGTGLYEQYF. The CDR3 DNA sequence: TGTGCCAGCAGCTTAGCCGGGACAGGGCTCTACGAGCAGTACTTC.

The rearrangement uses TRBV7-8 and TRBJ2-7, with 7 bases identical to TRBD2. From germline, CDR1 is SGHVS and CDR2 FQNEAQ. V trimming: 0 bases; J trimming: 5 bases; junction bases outside the gene matches: 13. The CDR3 consists of 17 residues. DNA for the CDR3: TGTGCCAGCAGCTTAGCCTATTGGGGGGGGAACCGTGACGAGCAGTACTTC. Encoded protein: CASSLAYWGGNRDEQYF.

The chain has TRBV10-1 and TRBJ2-1; TRBD2 aligns across 8 bases. Per germline, CDR1 WNHNN and CDR2 SYGVQD (reference sequence). The CDR3 is made up of 16 amino acids. V lost 3 bases to trimming and J lost 3 bases; unmatched junction nucleotides: 7. CDR3 in DNA: TGCGCCAGCAGTGACCGGATCAGCGGGGGCTACAATGAGCAGTTCTTC. Translation gives CASSDRISGGYNEQFF.

As for this clone: Other DNA sequences within the sample encode an identical CDR3. This CDR3 reads CASSLTQTGDYNEQFF. CDR3 nucleotides: TGCGCCAGCAGTCTCACCCAAACCGGGGATTACAATGAGCAGTTCTTC. J is TRBJ2-1 and V is TRBV5-1; D is possibly TRBD2 (5 bases). CDR1 and CDR2 (germline): SGHRS, YFSETQ. The length of the CDR3 is 16 residues. V gave up 5 bases and J gave up 4 bases, with 19 bases separating them.

V usage is TRBV28 and J usage is TRBJ1-2, with 8 bases aligning to TRBD1. CDR3 size: 14 residues. The germline CDR1 and CDR2 sequences are MDHEN and SYDVKM. J was trimmed by 4 bases and V by 6 bases; bases with no gene match: 7. DNA of the CDR3: TGTGCCAGCAGGATACAGGGGGAGGGCTATGGCTACACCTTC. Amino acids: CASRIQGEGYGYTF.

In regard to this clone: At one end, the junction sequence differs from germline, possibly due to a read error. The chain links TRBV19 to TRBJ2-1; 9 positions agree with TRBD2. The germline V gene has CDR1 LNHDA and CDR2 SQIVND (reference sequence). This CDR3 has 14 amino acids. CDR3 in amino acids: CASRIAGEGHEQFF. DNA for the CDR3: TGTGCCAGTAGGATAGCGGGAGAAGGGCATGAGCAGTTCTTC.

The chain recombines TRBV7-8 with TRBJ2-6; D is possibly TRBD1 (6 bases). Between the trimmed V and J ends, which lost 7 bases and 2 bases, there was a span of 18 bases. Per germline, CDR1 SGHVS and CDR2 FQNEAQ. The CDR3 has 17 residues. CDR3 DNA sequence: TGTGCCAGCAACCTAAATCGTGGGGGCGCTGGGGCCAACGTCCTGACTTTC. This sequence encodes CASNLNRGGAGANVLTF.

The gene calls are TRBV6-1 and TRBJ1-2, with D unresolved. CDR3 length: 15 residues. Per the germline V gene, CDR1 is MNHNS and CDR2 is SASEGT. Trimming stripped 8 bases from V and 0 bases from J, with 16 bases between. Here the CDR3 DNA reads TGTGCCAGCGCGGAGGGTTCCCTAGCTAACTATGGCTACACCTTC. Its protein product is CASAEGSLANYGYTF.

This clone was seen more than once but under ten times. In the same sample, other DNA sequences code for this CDR3. V is TRBV29-1 and J is TRBJ2-2, with D possibly being TRBD1 (6 bases). CDR1 is SQVTM, CDR2 ANQGSEA, per germline. V gave up 7 bases and J gave up 2 bases, with 17 bases separating them. This CDR3 has 15 residues. The DNA for the CDR3 is TGCAGCGCCGAGGGCTGGGGGCAAAACACCGGGGAGCTGTTTTTT. It yields the protein CSAEGWGQNTGELFF.

About this clone: The CDR3 does not close with the conserved phenylalanine or tryptophan, likely indicating a read error. This chain joins TRBV4-3 and TRBJ1-1; D unresolved. Germline CDR1 reads LGHNA; CDR2 reads YSLEER. The CDR3 consists of 14 residues. Trimming shortened V by 3 bases and J by 0 bases, and 8 bases separated the two germline ends. The CDR3 reads CASSQTGVNTEAFL. Here the CDR3 DNA reads TGCGCCAGCAGCCAGACCGGGGTGAACACTGAAGCTTTCCTT.

The rearrangement uses TRBV4-3 and TRBJ1-2; D perhaps matches TRBD1 (5 bases). CDR3 length: 14 residues. Germline lookup yields CDR1 LGHNA and CDR2 YSLEER. V lost 4 bases to trimming and J lost 4 bases, with 13 bases between them. The CDR3 is CASSRGTEIYGYTF. CDR3 sequence (DNA): TGCGCCAGCAGCCGCGGGACTGAGATCTATGGCTACACCTTC.

Notes on this clone: Compared with germline, one end of the junction differs, possibly owing to a read error. The chain combines TRBV11-3 with TRBJ1-2; 9 nucleotides agree with TRBD1. Germline CDR1 and CDR2: SGHNT and YENEEA. There are 18 residues in the CDR3. In DNA form, the CDR3 reads TGTGCCAGCAGCCTCCGGGACAGGGTCCTTCATCCTCATTTGGGCTGCACCTTC. Translation gives CASSLRDRVLHPHLGCTF.

The rearrangement links TRBV7-2 to TRBJ1-2; TRBD1 matches at 10 bases. CDR3 size: 16 residues. Trimming cost V 2 bases and J 7 bases; bases outside gene matches: 10. Germline CDR1 reads SGHTA; CDR2 reads FQGNSA. In DNA, the CDR3 is TGTGCCAGCAGCTTAAGTGCGGGACAGGGGAGTTTTGGCTACACCTTC. It encodes CASSLSAGQGSFGYTF.

This chain connects TRBV4-2 to TRBJ2-2; 7 bases are shared with TRBD2. CDR3 length: 16 residues. Germline values: CDR1 LGHNA, CDR2 YNFKEQ. The junction had 6 bases not matched to a gene; V was cut back by 4 bases and J by 1 base. This chain's CDR3 is CASSRATSQNTGELFF. Here the CDR3 DNA reads TGTGCCAGCAGCCGGGCGACTAGCCAGAACACCGGGGAGCTGTTTTTT.

The rearrangement uses TRBV7-2 and TRBJ2-7; 11 bases fit TRBD1. Germline-derived CDR1 and CDR2 are SGHTA and FQGNSA. V trimming: 0 bases; J trimming: 2 bases; junction bases outside the gene matches: 0. CDR3 length: 15 amino acids. The CDR3 DNA is TGTGCCAGCAGCTTAGCGGGACAGGGGGCCTACGAGCAGTACTTC. It codes for CASSLAGQGAYEQYF.

The chain employs TRBV5-4 and TRBJ2-1; TRBD1 agrees at 9 bases. V was pared by 4 bases and J by 3 bases, with 5 bases of the junction left unmatched. Germline lookup yields CDR1 SGHNT and CDR2 YYREEE (reference sequence). The length of the CDR3 is 15 residues. The CDR3 reads CASSRGTGNYNEQFF. CDR3 DNA: TGTGCCAGCAGCCGAGGGACAGGGAACTACAATGAGCAGTTCTTC.

The chain carries TRBV28 and TRBJ1-1; 11 nucleotides line up with TRBD1. This CDR3 region has 17 residues. Trimming cost V 7 bases and J 4 bases; bases outside gene matches: 14. From germline, CDR1 is MDHEN and CDR2 SYDVKM. The CDR3 DNA sequence: TGTGCCAGCAATCTATCGGGGACAGGGGGTCGAATCACTGAAGCTTTCTTT. Its translation: CASNLSGTGGRITEAFF.

The chain recombines TRBV28 with TRBJ2-1; TRBD1 might be the D (5 bases). The CDR3 is 15 amino acids. Germline-derived CDR1 and CDR2 are MDHEN and SYDVKM. Trimming cost V 7 bases and J 0 bases, with 13 bases left between them. In DNA form, the CDR3 reads TGTGCCAGCACCTTAACAGGCAGCTCCTACAATGAGCAGTTCTTC. As protein: CASTLTGSSYNEQFF.

The chain has TRBV7-2 and TRBJ2-3; the D gene is possibly TRBD2 (6 bases). Germline V CDR1 and CDR2: SGHTA, FQGNSA. V lost 2 bases and J lost 2, with 11 bases in between. This CDR3 region has 15 residues. CDR3 DNA sequence: TGTGCCAGCAGCTTAATGGGGGAGGACACAGATACGCAGTATTTT. Residues: CASSLMGEDTDTQYF. Full variable domain (outside the CDR3, taken from reference TRBV7-2 and TRBJ2-3): GAGVSQSPSNKVTEKGKDVELRCDPISGHTALYWYRQSLGQGLEFLIYFQGNSAPDKSGLPSDRFSAERTGGSVSTLTIQRTQQEDSAVYLCASSLMGEDTDTQYFGPGTRLTVL.

This clone was counted only a few times. V and J are TRBV19 and TRBJ1-1, with 8 bases that match TRBD1. V was pared by 1 base and J by 4 bases, with 5 bases of the junction left unmatched. Germline CDR1 is LNHDA and CDR2 is SQIVND (reference sequence). This CDR3 spans 15 amino acids. CDR3 nucleotides: TGTGCCAGTAGTATAGCCGGACAGGGTGGCACTGAAGCTTTCTTT. It specifies CASSIAGQGGTEAFF.